The entry below gives a single T cell receptor beta chain sequence along with its context. The sample belongs to a study of blood T cell repertoires in COVID-19. The CDR3 contains 15 residues. Trimming left V 5 bases short and J 0 bases short, with 11 bases between. From germline, CDR1 is MNHEY and CDR2 SVGAGI. The repertoire was sequenced with immunoSEQ multiplex PCR; TCRdb's copy has only in-frame clones and lacks some. This table holds about 300,000 clones, around 90% found once. This TCR was recovered from a woman under 30 with acute COVID-19. Input material: PBMCs or T cells enriched from blood (not recorded which). The chain links TRBV6-5 to TRBJ1-3; D possibly corresponds to TRBD1 (6 bases). The CDR3 sequence: CASSQRGSSGNTIYF. The CDR3 coding sequence is TGTGCCAGCAGTCAAAGGGGGAGCTCTGGAAACACCATATATTTT.